This T cell receptor beta chain was sequenced for a study of blood T cell repertoires in COVID-19. Study background: Material from acute and convalescent COVID-19 was sourced from the United States, Italy and Spain. Nucleic acid was either cDNA or gDNA, and it came from T cells, B-cell-depleted T cells, or PBMCs.

In the source study's methods: Reference gene primers were amplified, and this amplification served to estimate nucleated cell counts. Libraries were prepared by immunoSEQ multiplex PCR; TCRdb keeps only in-frame clonotypes and omits some of them. That table gives V, J and clone size, and the DNA gave D and trimming. The table records 200,000 to 300,000 clones, about 85% of them present only once. The ends were cut back, 2 bases at V and 0 bases at J, with 7 bases in the middle. Germline CDR1 SNHLY, CDR2 FYNNEI. The CDR3 runs to 14 residues. The rearrangement uses TRBV2 and TRBJ2-5; D is unclear. The TCR was taken from a woman older than 75 with acute or convalescent COVID-19. The sample was peripheral blood. The CDR3 DNA reads TGTGCCAGCAGTGAACTCTCGTACCAAGAGACCCAGTACTTC. Translation gives CASSELSYQETQYF. The whole variable domain, remainder taken from reference TRBV2 and TRBJ2-5, is EPEVTQTPSHQVTQMGQEVILRCVPISNHLYFYWYRQILGQKVEFLVSFYNNEISEKSEIFDDQFSVERPDGSNFTLKIRSTKLEDSAMYFCASSELSYQETQYFGPGTRLLVL.